The source of this T cell receptor beta chain is a study of human T cells and chemical hapten exposure (dated by TCRdb to the early 2020s). Context from the whole study: For sensitization, 2% DPC in acetone was applied to a 2 cm by 2 cm area of upper inner arm skin. Patient blood was sampled pre-sensitization (week 0) and at 2, 6 and about 24 weeks after DPC sensitization. Around 30 alopecia patients provided blood for TCR sequencing at one to four time points (pre-sensitization, 2, 6 and 24 weeks). The patient cohort, mostly female, included alopecia areata with under or over 50% scalp involvement, alopecia totalis and alopecia universalis. Weekly therapeutic DPC doses were additionally applied to the scalp of patients throughout the roughly 23-week study period. Patch tests used Finn chambers with 0.01% DPC on the upper back, scored after 6 days by International Contact Dermatitis Research Group standards. The libraries were sequenced as a pool, and the TCR yield per sample differed mostly because of small variations in library volumes within the pool. This study followed changes in the peripheral blood TCR repertoire in vivo during primary and secondary sensitization of alopecia patients to the hapten diphenylcyclopropenone (DPC). Study-wide findings and limitations: Patch test score correlated positively with the number of PT1 expanded TCRs, reaching significance at thresholds 8, 16 and 32 but not at 4. Because all patients had alopecia, a presumed autoimmune disease, the immune response of the patients might differ from that of healthy individuals. Repeated subsampling changed both the strength of the expansion versus patch-test correlation and the threshold at which that correlation became significant. No change with DPC sensitization was found in the number of TCRs above 1 in 1000 frequency, and no evidence of global repertoire structure alterations was found. Compared with pre-sensitization or healthy control sets, expanded TCRs formed significantly more large CDR3 similarity clusters, which is consistent with antigen-driven responses.

Library generation was performed with RACE. Sequencing used a NextSeq 500. During library preparation, unique molecular identifiers were attached to individual cDNA molecules so that TCRs could be counted quantitatively and reproducibly. From each blood RNA sample, both TCR alpha and TCR beta chains were sequenced. Under the source paper's analysis protocol: A median of roughly 98,000 TCRs per sample was observed, with a range of about 20,000 to 750,000. The Decombinator software suite was used to annotate the V, J and CDR3 of the TCR reads. To make PS versus PT1 abundance plots, every sample was subsampled to the same number of TCRs (28,000). Expanded TCRs were defined as absent before sensitization and observed at least eight times at the 2-week time point. TCRdb handled the public reads itself, with Q25 trimming in fastp and clone calling in MiXCR, and kept productive beta chains. A single entry per CDR3 protein holds the most common genes and DNA from its merged rows. The V and J calls and clone size come from TCRdb's table, not from the authors' own analysis. This sample holds about 71,000 distinct CDR3 sequences; over 7.5% were observed only once. Approximately 3% of the sample is taken by the ten largest.

The time point label, as the study defines it: patch test 1, 2 weeks after DPC sensitization. What the treatment or condition label conveys for this sample: therapeutic diphenylcyclopropenone sensitization with weekly scalp DPC. At every patch-test visit, the blood draw took place before the patch test was put on. Eligible patients were aged 18 to 70, diagnosed with alopecia, deemed suitable for DPC therapy, and excluded if pregnant. Total RNA was extracted from unfractionated whole blood collected in Tempus Blood RNA tubes. There are many counts of this clonotype. What this receptor recognizes is not known. Base quality data are lacking; no much larger clone is found one base away. There are 17 amino acids in the CDR3, from cysteine to phenylalanine inclusive. The retained sequence is limited to the CDR3, 51 bases, with the frame set at the first base. From the germline V gene, CDR1 is SGHTA and CDR2 is FQGNSA. Unmatched junction bases come to 11, with V trimmed by 2 bases and J by 4 bases.

This clonotype was sampled from a woman in her thirties or forties with alopecia areata. Some clones in this sample may be carry-over from other donors' samples. The chain employs TRBV7-2 and TRBJ2-1, and TRBD2 matches 7 of the central bases. Source: whole blood, taken in connection with sensitization to the hapten diphenylcyclopropenone (DPC). The CDR3 protein sequence reads: CASSLNKVAGGYNEQFF. The DNA sequence is given as TGTGCCAGCAGCTTAAATAAGGTAGCGGGCGGGTACAATGAGCAGTTCTTC.